This entry features one T cell receptor (beta chain) sequence. This entry is derived from a study of blood T cell repertoires in COVID-19. In the original processing: Amplification from reference gene primers served as the basis for estimated nucleated cell counts. Libraries were prepared by immunoSEQ multiplex PCR; TCRdb keeps only in-frame clonotypes and omits some of them. The DNA gave D and trimming, while V, J and clone size come from that table. The sample includes some 240,000 clones, 80% to 85% seen only once; the top ten take roughly 5.5%. The CDR3 spans 13 residues. Trimming shortened V by 1 base and J by 14 bases, and 14 bases separated the two germline ends. Germline V gene sequence: CDR1 SEHNR, CDR2 FQNEAQ (reference sequence).

The sample taken for sequencing was peripheral blood. V and J are TRBV7-9 and TRBJ1-4; D remains unclear. This TCR was sampled from a woman aged 70-85 years with COVID-19, enrolled during active disease. CDR3 region: CASSLGLERGLFF. The CDR3 nucleotides read TGTGCCAGCAGCTTAGGACTGGAGCGAGGGCTGTTTTTT.